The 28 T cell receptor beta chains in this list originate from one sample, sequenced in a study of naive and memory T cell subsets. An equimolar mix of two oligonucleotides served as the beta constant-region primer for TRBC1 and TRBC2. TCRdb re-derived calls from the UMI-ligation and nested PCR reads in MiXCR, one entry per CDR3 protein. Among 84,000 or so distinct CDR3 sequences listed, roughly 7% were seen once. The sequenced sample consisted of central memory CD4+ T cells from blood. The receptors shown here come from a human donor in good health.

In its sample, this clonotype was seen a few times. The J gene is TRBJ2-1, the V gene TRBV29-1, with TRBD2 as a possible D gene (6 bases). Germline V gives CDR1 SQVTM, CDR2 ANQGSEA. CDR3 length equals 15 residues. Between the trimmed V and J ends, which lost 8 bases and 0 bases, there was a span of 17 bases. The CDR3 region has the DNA TGCAGCTTGCCAGATGCGGGGAGCTCCTACAATGAGCAGTTCTTC. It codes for CSLPDAGSSYNEQFF.

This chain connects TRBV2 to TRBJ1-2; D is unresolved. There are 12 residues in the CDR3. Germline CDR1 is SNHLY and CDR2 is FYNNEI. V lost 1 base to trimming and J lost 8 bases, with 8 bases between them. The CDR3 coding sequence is TGTGCCAGCAGTGAAGATCAGTGGGGCTACACCTTC. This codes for CASSEDQWGYTF.

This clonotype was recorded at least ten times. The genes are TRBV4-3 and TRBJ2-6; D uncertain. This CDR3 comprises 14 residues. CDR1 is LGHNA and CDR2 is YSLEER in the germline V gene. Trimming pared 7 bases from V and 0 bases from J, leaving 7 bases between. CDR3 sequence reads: CASTTSSGANVLTF. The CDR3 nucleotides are TGCGCCAGCACCACCTCCTCTGGGGCCAACGTCCTGACTTTC.

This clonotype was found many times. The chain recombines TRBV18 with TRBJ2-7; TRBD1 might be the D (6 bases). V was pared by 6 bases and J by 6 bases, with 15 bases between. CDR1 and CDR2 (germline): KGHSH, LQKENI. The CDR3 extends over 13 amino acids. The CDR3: CASSLDTGREQYF. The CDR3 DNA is TGTGCCAGCTCGCTAGATACAGGGCGCGAGCAGTACTTC.

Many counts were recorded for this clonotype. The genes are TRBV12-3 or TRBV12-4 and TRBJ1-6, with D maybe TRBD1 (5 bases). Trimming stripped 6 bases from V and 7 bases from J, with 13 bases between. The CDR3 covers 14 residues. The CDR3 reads CASRIKGDNSPLHF. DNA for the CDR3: TGTGCCAGCAGAATAAAAGGGGACAATTCACCCCTCCACTTT.

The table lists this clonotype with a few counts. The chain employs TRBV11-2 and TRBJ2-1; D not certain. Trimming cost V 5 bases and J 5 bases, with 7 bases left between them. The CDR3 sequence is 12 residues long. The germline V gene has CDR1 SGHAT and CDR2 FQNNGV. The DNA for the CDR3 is TGTGCCAGCAGCAATTCCCACAATGAGCAGTTCTTC. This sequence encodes CASSNSHNEQFF.

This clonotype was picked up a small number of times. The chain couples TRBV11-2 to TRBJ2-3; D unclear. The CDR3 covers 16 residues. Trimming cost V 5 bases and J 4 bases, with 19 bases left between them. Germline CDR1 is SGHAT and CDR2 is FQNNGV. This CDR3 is CASSPLGRTVADTQYF. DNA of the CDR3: TGTGCCAGCAGCCCCCTAGGCCGAACCGTCGCAGATACGCAGTATTTT.

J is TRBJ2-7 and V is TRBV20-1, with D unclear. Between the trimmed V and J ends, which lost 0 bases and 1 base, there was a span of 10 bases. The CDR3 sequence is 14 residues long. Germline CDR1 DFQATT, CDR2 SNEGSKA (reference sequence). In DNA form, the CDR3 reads TGCAGTGCTAGAGATCAAGGCCAGTCCTACGAGCAGTACTTC. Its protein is CSARDQGQSYEQYF.

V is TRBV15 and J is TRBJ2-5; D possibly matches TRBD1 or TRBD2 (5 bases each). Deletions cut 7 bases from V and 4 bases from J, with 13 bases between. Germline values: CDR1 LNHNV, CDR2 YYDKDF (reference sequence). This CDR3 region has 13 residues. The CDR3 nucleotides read TGTGCCACCACCCCACAGAGGGGAGAGACCCAGTACTTC. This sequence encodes CATTPQRGETQYF. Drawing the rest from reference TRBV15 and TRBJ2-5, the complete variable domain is DAMVIQNPRYQVTQFGKPVTLSCSQTLNHNVMYWYQQKSSQAPKLLFHYYDKDFNNEADTPDNFQSRRPNTSFCFLDIRSPGLGDTAMYLCATTPQRGETQYFGPGTRLLVL.

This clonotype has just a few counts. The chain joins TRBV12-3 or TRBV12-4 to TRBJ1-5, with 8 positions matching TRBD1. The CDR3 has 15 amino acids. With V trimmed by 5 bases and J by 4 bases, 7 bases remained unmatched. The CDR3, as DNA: TGTGCCAGCAGTCGGACAGGGAGGGGGAATCAGCCCCAGCATTTT. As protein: CASSRTGRGNQPQHF.

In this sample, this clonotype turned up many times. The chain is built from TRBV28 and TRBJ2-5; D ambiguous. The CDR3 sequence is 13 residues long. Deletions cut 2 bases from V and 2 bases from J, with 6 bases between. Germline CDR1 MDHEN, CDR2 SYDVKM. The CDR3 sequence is CASSLVFQETQYF. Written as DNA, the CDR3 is TGTGCCAGCAGTTTAGTTTTTCAAGAGACCCAGTACTTC.

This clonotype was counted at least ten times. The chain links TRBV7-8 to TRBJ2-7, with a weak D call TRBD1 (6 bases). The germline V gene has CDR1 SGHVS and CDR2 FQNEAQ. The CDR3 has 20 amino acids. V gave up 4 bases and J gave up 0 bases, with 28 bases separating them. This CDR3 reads CASSSARRGQLTTTSYEQYF. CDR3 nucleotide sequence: TGTGCCAGCAGCTCGGCGCGGAGAGGACAGCTAACGACTACCTCCTACGAGCAGTACTTC.

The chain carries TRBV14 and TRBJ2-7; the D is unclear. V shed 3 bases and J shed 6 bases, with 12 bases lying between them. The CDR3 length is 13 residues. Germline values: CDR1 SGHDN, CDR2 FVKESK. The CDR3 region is CASSQNFPSEQYF. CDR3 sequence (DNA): TGTGCCAGCAGCCAGAACTTCCCCTCCGAGCAGTACTTC. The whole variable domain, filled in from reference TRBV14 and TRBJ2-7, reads EAGVTQFPSHSVIEKGQTVTLRCDPISGHDNLYWYRRVMGKEIKFLLHFVKESKQDESGMPNNRFLAERTGGTYSTLKVQPAELEDSGVYFCASSQNFPSEQYFGPGTRLTVT.

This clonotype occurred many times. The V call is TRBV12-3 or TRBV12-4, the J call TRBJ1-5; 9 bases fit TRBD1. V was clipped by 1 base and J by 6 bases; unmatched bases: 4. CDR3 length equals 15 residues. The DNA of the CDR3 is TGTGCCAGCAGTTTAGGGGACAGGGCGATTCAGCCCCAGCATTTT. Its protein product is CASSLGDRAIQPQHF.

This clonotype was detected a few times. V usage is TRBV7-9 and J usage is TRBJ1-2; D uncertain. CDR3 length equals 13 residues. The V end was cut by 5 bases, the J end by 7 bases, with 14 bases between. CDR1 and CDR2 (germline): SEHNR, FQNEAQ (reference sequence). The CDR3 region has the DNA TGTGCCAGCAGCGACCCCTGGGTGGGTGGCTACACCTTC. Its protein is CASSDPWVGGYTF.

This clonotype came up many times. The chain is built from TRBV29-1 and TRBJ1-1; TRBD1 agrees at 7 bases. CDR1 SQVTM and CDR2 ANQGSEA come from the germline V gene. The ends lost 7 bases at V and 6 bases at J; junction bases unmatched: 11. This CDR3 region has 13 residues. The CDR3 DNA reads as TGCAGCGGGGCACAGGGGAGTCGGCCTGAAGCTTTCTTT. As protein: CSGAQGSRPEAFF.

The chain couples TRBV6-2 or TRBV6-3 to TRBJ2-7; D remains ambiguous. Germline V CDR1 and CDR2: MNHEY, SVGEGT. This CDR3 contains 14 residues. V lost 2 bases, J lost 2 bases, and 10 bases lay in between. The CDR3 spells CASSYLGGTYEQYF. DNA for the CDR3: TGTGCCAGCAGTTACCTCGGCGGCACCTACGAGCAGTACTTC.

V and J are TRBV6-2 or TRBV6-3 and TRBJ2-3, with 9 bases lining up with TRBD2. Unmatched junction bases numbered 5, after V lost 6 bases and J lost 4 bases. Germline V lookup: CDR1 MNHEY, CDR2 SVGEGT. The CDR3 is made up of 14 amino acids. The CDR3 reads CASREAGGSDTQYF. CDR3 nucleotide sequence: TGTGCCAGCAGAGAAGCGGGAGGCTCAGATACGCAGTATTTT.

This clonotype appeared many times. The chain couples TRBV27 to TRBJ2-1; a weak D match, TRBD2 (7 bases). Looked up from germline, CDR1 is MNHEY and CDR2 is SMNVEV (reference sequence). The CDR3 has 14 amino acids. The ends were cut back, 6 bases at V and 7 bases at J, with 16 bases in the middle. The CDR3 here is CASRGGLAWNEQFF. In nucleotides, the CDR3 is TGTGCCAGCAGGGGGGGGCTAGCCTGGAATGAGCAGTTCTTC.

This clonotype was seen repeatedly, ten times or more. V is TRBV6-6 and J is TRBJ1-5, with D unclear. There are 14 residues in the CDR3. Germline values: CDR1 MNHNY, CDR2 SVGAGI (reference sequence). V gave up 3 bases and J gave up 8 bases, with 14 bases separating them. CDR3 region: CASSYFGGAEPQHF. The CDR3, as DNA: TGTGCCAGCAGTTATTTTGGTGGTGCGGAGCCCCAGCATTTT.

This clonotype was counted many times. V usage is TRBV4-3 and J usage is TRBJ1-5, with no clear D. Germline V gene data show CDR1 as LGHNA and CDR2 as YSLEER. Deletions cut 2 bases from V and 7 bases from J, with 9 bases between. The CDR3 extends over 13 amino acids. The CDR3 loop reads CASSQNLAQPQHF. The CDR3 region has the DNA TGCGCCAGCAGCCAAAATTTGGCACAGCCCCAGCATTTT.

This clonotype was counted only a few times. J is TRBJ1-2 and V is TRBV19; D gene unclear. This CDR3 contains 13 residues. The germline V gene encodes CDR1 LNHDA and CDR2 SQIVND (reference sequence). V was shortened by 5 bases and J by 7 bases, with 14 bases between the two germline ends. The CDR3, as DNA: TGTGCCAGTAGTCTCAATCTGGTGGGTGGCTACACCTTC. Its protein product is CASSLNLVGGYTF.

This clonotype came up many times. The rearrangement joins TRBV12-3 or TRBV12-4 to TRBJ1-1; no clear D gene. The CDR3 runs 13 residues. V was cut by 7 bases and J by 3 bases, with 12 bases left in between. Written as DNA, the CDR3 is TGTGCCAGCACCCAGGAGAAGTACACTGAAGCTTTCTTT. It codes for CASTQEKYTEAFF.

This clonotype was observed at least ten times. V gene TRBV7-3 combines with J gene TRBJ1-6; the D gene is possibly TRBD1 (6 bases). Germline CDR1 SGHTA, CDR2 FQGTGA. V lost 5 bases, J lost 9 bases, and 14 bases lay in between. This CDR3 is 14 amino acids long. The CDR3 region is CASSKGGLGSPLHF. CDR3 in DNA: TGTGCCAGCAGCAAGGGGGGGCTTGGTTCACCCCTCCACTTT.

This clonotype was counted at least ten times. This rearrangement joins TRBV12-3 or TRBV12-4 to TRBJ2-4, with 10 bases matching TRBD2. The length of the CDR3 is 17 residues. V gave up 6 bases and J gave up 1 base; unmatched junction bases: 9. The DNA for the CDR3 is TGTGCCAGCAGGAAGATCAGCGGGGGGGGGGCCAAAAACATTCAGTACTTC. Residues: CASRKISGGGAKNIQYF.

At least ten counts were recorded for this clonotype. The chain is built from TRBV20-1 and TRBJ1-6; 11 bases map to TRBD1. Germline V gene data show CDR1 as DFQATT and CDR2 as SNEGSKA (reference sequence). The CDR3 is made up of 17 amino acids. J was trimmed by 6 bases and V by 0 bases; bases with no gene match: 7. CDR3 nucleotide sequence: TGCAGTGCTAGAGACCCCGGACAGGGGGCGACTAATTCACCCCTCCACTTT. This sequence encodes CSARDPGQGATNSPLHF.

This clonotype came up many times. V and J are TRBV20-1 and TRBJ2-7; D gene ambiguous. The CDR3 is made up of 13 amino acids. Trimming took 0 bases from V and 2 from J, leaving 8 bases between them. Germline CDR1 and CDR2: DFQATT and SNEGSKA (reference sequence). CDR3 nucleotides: TGCAGTGCTAGAGAACCAAACGCCTACGAGCAGTACTTC. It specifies CSAREPNAYEQYF.

CDR3 in amino acids: CASSKYTTSQHQETQYF. CDR3 in DNA: TGTGCCAGCAGCAAATACACCACTTCACAGCACCAAGAGACCCAGTACTTC. V gene TRBV5-5 combines with J gene TRBJ2-5; D not resolved. From germline, CDR1 is SGHKS and CDR2 YYEKEE (reference sequence). The CDR3 runs to 17 residues. V was pared by 4 bases and J by 0 bases, with 19 bases between.